The clone carrying this T cell receptor (beta chain) was observed a handful of times. The sample is drawn from a study of early T cells in non-severe SARS-CoV-2 infection. MiXCR, run by TCRdb on the 5' RACE reads, gives a single entry per CDR3 protein. The table has tens of thousands of distinct CDR3 sequences, 4% to 4.5% seen once. The receptor was isolated from an adult who was a healthcare worker with PCR-confirmed SARS-CoV-2 infection or an uninfected control (not recorded which). Sequences were obtained from whole blood.

CDR3 bases: TGCGCCAGCAGCACTTTCGGGACTCACTCCTACAATGAGCAGTTCTTC. This encodes CASSTFGTHSYNEQFF. The V gene is TRBV4-1, the J gene TRBJ2-1; a weak D match, TRBD2 (6 bases). The CDR3 is 16 amino acids. CDR1 is MGHRA and CDR2 is YSYEKL in the germline V gene. V lost 5 bases and J lost 0, with 14 bases in between.